Below are 17 T cell receptor beta chains sequenced from a single sample in a study of spatial heterogeneity in lung cancer (dated by TCRdb to between 2018 and 2020). Overall study results and their limits: The number of expanded intratumoral alpha and beta TCRs correlated with the tumor nonsynonymous mutation count.

In the paper's terms, the time point label means: sample taken at primary tumor resection. Libraries came from 5' RACE. Sequencing took place on a NextSeq 500. In TCRdb, the public reads were trimmed at Q25 with fastp and aligned with MiXCR, with productive beta chains retained. Under each unique CDR3 protein, matching rows form one entry showing the most common genes and DNA. The sample records approximately 13,000 distinct CDR3 sequences, about 4.6% of which are singletons. The ten top clones hold approximately 26% of the sample. These receptors have no known antigen. The material sequenced was lung tumor tissue, taken at surgery. Source of these receptors: a male donor with early-stage non-small cell lung cancer.

In its sample, this clonotype was seen a few times. This beta chain slipped into a library made for alpha chains as a stray read, so its size is not meaningful. The J gene is TRBJ1-2, the V gene TRBV3-1; D gene uncertain. The CDR3 totals 13 residues. Trimming shortened V by 4 bases and J by 5 bases, and 11 bases separated the two germline ends. CDR1 LGHDT and CDR2 YNNKEL come from the germline V gene (reference sequence). The CDR3, as DNA: TGTGCCAGCAGCCTGCCTGGGTCATATGGCTACACCTTC. Translated, it gives CASSLPGSYGYTF.

This clonotype was seen ten or more times. Because the library targeted alpha chains, this beta chain is an off-target read whose size means little. The CDR3 reads CASTAVGYGYTF. CDR3 bases: TGTGCCAGCACCGCTGTGGGCTATGGCTACACCTTC. J is TRBJ1-2 and V is TRBV6-5; no firm D call. This CDR3 has 12 residues. The V end lost 7 bases, the J end lost 4 bases, and 10 bases lay between the germline ends. Germline loops: CDR1 MNHEY, CDR2 SVGAGI.

Notes on this clonotype: One base away lies a much larger clone, so this may be a sequencing read error. The library was built for alpha chains, so this beta chain is an off-target read and its size means little. This sequence joins TRBV3-1 and TRBJ2-7; D not resolved. In germline, CDR1 is LGHDT, CDR2 YNNKEL (reference sequence). This CDR3 comprises 13 residues. This CDR3 reads CANSQVSVNEQYF. The CDR3 nucleotides are TGTGCCAACAGCCAAGTATCAGTGAACGAGCAGTACTTC.

This clonotype occurred many times. The size of this beta chain means little, since it is a stray read in a library made for alpha chains. V usage is TRBV11-2 and J usage is TRBJ2-1; D might be TRBD2 (6 bases). Germline V gives CDR1 SGHAT, CDR2 FQNNGV. V lost 1 base to trimming and J lost 6 bases, with 13 bases between them. The CDR3 runs to 15 residues. The CDR3 DNA follows: TGTGCCAGCAGCTTAGGCCCCGGGACTCTCAATGAGCAGTTCTTC. Its translation: CASSLGPGTLNEQFF.

This clonotype was observed at least ten times. The library was designed around alpha chains, so this beta chain is a stray read whose abundance carries little weight. This rearrangement joins TRBV6-2 or TRBV6-3 to TRBJ1-2, with TRBD1 as a possible D gene (6 bases). The length of the CDR3 is 12 residues. Germline CDR1 MNHEY, CDR2 SVGEGT. The ends were cut back, 4 bases at V and 4 bases at J, with 7 bases in the middle. This CDR3 reads CASSWGAYGYTF. Here the CDR3 DNA reads TGTGCCAGCAGTTGGGGGGCCTATGGCTACACCTTC.

In regard to this clonotype: For a library built for alpha chains, this beta chain is a stray read; little rests on its size. The V call is TRBV12-3 or TRBV12-4, the J call TRBJ2-4; D uncertain. Trimming removed 2 bases from V and 0 bases from J, with 8 bases in between. This CDR3 is built from 15 residues. CDR3 sequence reads: CASSLMRLAKNIQYF. CDR3 coding DNA: TGTGCCAGCAGTTTAATGCGGTTAGCCAAAAACATTCAGTACTTC.

This clonotype was detected many times. For a library built for alpha chains, this beta chain is a stray read; little rests on its size. The chain couples TRBV5-1 to TRBJ2-7, with D possibly matching TRBD2 (5 bases). This CDR3 is 14 amino acids long. The germline V gene encodes CDR1 SGHRS and CDR2 YFSETQ. V was trimmed by 2 bases and J by 3 bases, leaving 12 bases between them. As DNA, the CDR3 is TGCGCCAGCAGCTTCAGCGGCGAACTCTACGAGCAGTACTTC. It yields the protein CASSFSGELYEQYF.

A note on this clonotype: For a library built for alpha chains, this beta chain is a stray read; little rests on its size. This sequence joins TRBV4-3 and TRBJ1-5; D unclear. This CDR3 region has 16 residues. Germline CDR1 LGHNA, CDR2 YSLEER. Trimming pared 0 bases from V and 2 bases from J, leaving 11 bases between. The CDR3 region is CASSQDWYGGNQPQHF. Written as DNA, the CDR3 is TGCGCCAGCAGCCAAGATTGGTACGGGGGCAATCAGCCCCAGCATTTT.

This clonotype came up a few times. A library made for alpha chains picked up this beta chain off target, so its size means little. This chain uses TRBV12-3 or TRBV12-4 with TRBJ2-1; 10 positions match TRBD2. The CDR3 covers 15 residues. The V gene end was trimmed by 2 bases and the J gene end by 10 bases; junction bases not matched to a gene: 8. This CDR3 reads CASSLSASGGDEQFF. The DNA for the CDR3 is TGTGCCAGCAGTTTATCGGCTAGCGGGGGCGACGAGCAGTTCTTC.

This clonotype was observed many times. In a library made to pick up alpha chains, this beta chain is a stray read with a size that means little. The rearrangement joins TRBV6-5 to TRBJ2-7; D gene ambiguous. Germline loops: CDR1 MNHEY, CDR2 SVGAGI. The germline V and J ends were trimmed by 7 bases and 6 bases, with 16 bases remaining between them. The CDR3 runs to 13 residues. Here the CDR3 reads CASMALVKGEQYF. CDR3 in DNA: TGTGCCAGCATGGCTCTGGTCAAGGGCGAGCAGTACTTC.

This clonotype was detected ten times or more. This beta chain came through as a stray read in a library set up for alpha chains, and its size says little. V usage is TRBV5-1 and J usage is TRBJ2-3; D remains ambiguous. The CDR3 has 12 residues. The germline V and J ends were trimmed by 4 bases and 7 bases, with 10 bases remaining between them. Germline loops: CDR1 SGHRS, CDR2 YFSETQ. The CDR3 loop reads CASSLVGYTQYF. The CDR3 bases are TGCGCCAGCAGCCTCGTCGGATATACGCAGTATTTT.

This clonotype was counted many times. The library was designed around alpha chains, so this beta chain is a stray read whose abundance carries little weight. The chain carries TRBV28 and TRBJ2-5, with D perhaps matching TRBD1 (5 bases). The V gene lost 7 bases and the J gene lost 4 bases, with 13 bases spanning the gap. CDR1 is MDHEN, CDR2 SYDVKM, per germline. CDR3 length: 13 amino acids. CDR3: CASTFRGRETQYF. DNA of the CDR3: TGTGCCAGCACTTTTAGGGGTCGAGAGACCCAGTACTTC.

Turning to this clonotype: This beta chain appears as a stray read in a library generated for alpha chains; its size is not informative. V usage is TRBV6-2 or TRBV6-3 and J usage is TRBJ2-7; D may match TRBD1 or TRBD2 (6 bases each). The CDR3 consists of 13 residues. V lost 0 bases and J 6 bases, leaving 9 bases between the germline ends. Germline V gene data show CDR1 as MNHEY and CDR2 as SVGEGT. The CDR3 reads CASSYSGGLEQYF. The DNA of the CDR3 is TGTGCCAGCAGTTACTCCGGGGGCCTCGAGCAGTACTTC.

The sample holds many counts of this clonotype. This beta chain came through as a stray read in a library set up for alpha chains, and its size says little. J is TRBJ2-1 and V is TRBV7-6, with D possibly TRBD1 on 6 matching bases. V lost 1 base and J lost 2, with 9 bases in between. The V gene's germline CDR1 is SGHVS and CDR2 FNYEAQ. This CDR3 contains 15 residues. The CDR3, as DNA: TGTGCCAGCAGCTTAGTTACAGGGACCTACAATGAGCAGTTCTTC. It translates to CASSLVTGTYNEQFF.

This clonotype was picked up many times. With the library built for alpha chains, this beta chain is off target and its frequency is not meaningful. This sequence joins TRBV6-2 or TRBV6-3 and TRBJ2-3, with 11 bases aligning to TRBD2. The J segment lost 6 bases and the V segment lost 5 bases, leaving 16 bases of the junction unmatched. The CDR3 spans 18 residues. Germline assignment: CDR1 MNHEY and CDR2 SVGEGT. The CDR3 sequence is CASSPRTSGLYGTDTQYF. In DNA, the CDR3 is TGTGCCAGCAGTCCAAGGACTAGCGGGCTTTATGGGACGGATACGCAGTATTTT.

Comments on this clonotype: Because this beta chain is a stray read in a library intended to capture alpha chains, its abundance should not be given much weight. The chain employs TRBV7-9 and TRBJ1-4; TRBD1 is a possible D gene (6 bases). This CDR3 region has 15 residues. Germline V gene data show CDR1 as SEHNR and CDR2 as FQNEAQ (reference sequence). V lost 8 bases, J lost 5 bases, and 18 bases lay in between. The CDR3: CASAPNRVTNEKLFF. CDR3 sequence (DNA): TGTGCCAGCGCCCCTAACAGGGTGACAAATGAAAAACTGTTTTTT.

This clonotype was counted at least ten times. This beta chain slipped into a library made for alpha chains as a stray read, so its size is not meaningful. The V and J genes are TRBV7-2 and TRBJ2-1; maybe TRBD1 (5 bases). Trimming took 3 bases from V and 0 from J, leaving 15 bases between them. Germline CDR1 and CDR2: SGHTA and FQGNSA. This CDR3 contains 17 residues. Here the CDR3 DNA reads TGTGCCAGCAGCTTGGGGCAGCGTCAGAGCTCCTACAATGAGCAGTTCTTC. Translation: CASSLGQRQSSYNEQFF.